These T cell receptor beta chains were read from a single sample in a study of tumor-infiltrating lymphocytes in primary liver carcinoma. TCRdb reanalysed the multiplex PCR reads using MiXCR and keeps one entry per CDR3 protein. The sample contains almost 200,000 distinct CDR3 sequences, around three fifths of which appear only once. The material sequenced was peripheral blood. These receptors all stem from a woman in her sixties or seventies with primary liver carcinoma and hepatitis B virus infection. Each CDR3 is given with its conserved first and last residue. The order of the fields is D gene, CDR3 length, clone size, V gene, J gene, CDR3 DNA, CDR3 protein. D genes are given only for firm matches. A clone size is listed for some rows: how often the clone was seen (once, few, many), or a class if it is expanded.

d_call: .
cdr3_length: 15
clone_size: .
v_call: TRBV5-1
j_call: TRBJ1-6
cdr3_nt: TGCGCCAGCAGCTTGGCTACAGGGAATCATTCACCCCTCCACTTT
cdr3_aa: CASSLATGNHSPLHF

d_call: .
cdr3_length: 16
clone_size: .
v_call: TRBV4-1
j_call: TRBJ2-7
cdr3_nt: TGCGCCAACAGCCAAGATTTTGCGGGAACCTTCTATGAGCAGTACTTC
cdr3_aa: CANSQDFAGTFYEQYF

d_call: .
cdr3_length: 12
clone_size: .
v_call: TRBV11-2
j_call: TRBJ1-5
cdr3_nt: TGTGCCAGTAGCCAACAGGGTCATCCCCAGCATTTT
cdr3_aa: CASSQQGHPQHF

d_call: .
cdr3_length: 15
clone_size: few
v_call: TRBV10-3
j_call: TRBJ1-4
cdr3_nt: TGTGCCATCAGTGCGAGGGGAGGGGAGGATGAAAAACTGTTTTTT
cdr3_aa: CAISARGGEDEKLFF

d_call: TRBD2
cdr3_length: 18
clone_size: many
v_call: TRBV6-8
j_call: TRBJ2-7
cdr3_nt: TGTGCCAGCAGTTACTCTTCGGCTAGCGGGAGGGCCGGGGACGAGCAGTACTTC
cdr3_aa: CASSYSSASGRAGDEQYF

d_call: TRBD2
cdr3_length: 17
clone_size: .
v_call: TRBV20-1
j_call: TRBJ2-7
cdr3_nt: TGCAGTGCCGAGGATACCCTCAGACTAGCGGGAAAGAACGAGCAGTACTTC
cdr3_aa: CSAEDTLRLAGKNEQYF

d_call: TRBD1
cdr3_length: 13
clone_size: .
v_call: TRBV29-1
j_call: TRBJ2-7
cdr3_nt: TGCAGCGTTGTCCAGGGGGCGGCTTACGAGCTGTACTTC
cdr3_aa: CSVVQGAAYELYF

d_call: TRBD2
cdr3_length: 13
clone_size: .
v_call: TRBV5-1
j_call: TRBJ2-5
cdr3_nt: TGCGCCAGCAGCTTGACTCGGGAGGGGACCCAGTACTTC
cdr3_aa: CASSLTREGTQYF

d_call: .
cdr3_length: 12
clone_size: many
v_call: TRBV11-3
j_call: TRBJ2-3
cdr3_nt: TGTGCCAGCAGCTTAGAGGGGGTTACGCAGTATTTT
cdr3_aa: CASSLEGVTQYF

d_call: TRBD1
cdr3_length: 16
clone_size: .
v_call: TRBV4-2
j_call: TRBJ2-2
cdr3_nt: TGTGTCAGCAGCAAGGGTCGGACAGGGGGCTGGGGGGAGCTGTTTTTT
cdr3_aa: CVSSKGRTGGWGELFF

d_call: .
cdr3_length: 14
clone_size: few
v_call: TRBV11-2
j_call: TRBJ2-1
cdr3_nt: TGTGCCAGCAGCTTATTAAGAGGTTACAATGAGCAGTTCTTC
cdr3_aa: CASSLLRGYNEQFF

d_call: TRBD1
cdr3_length: 13
clone_size: .
v_call: TRBV11-3
j_call: TRBJ2-7
cdr3_nt: TGTGCCAGCAGCCTCCCGAAGGACAGGGGCCACACTTTC
cdr3_aa: CASSLPKDRGHTF

d_call: .
cdr3_length: 14
clone_size: .
v_call: TRBV28
j_call: TRBJ1-2
cdr3_nt: TGTGCCAGCATTAAACCGGACAGAAACAATGGCTACACCTTC
cdr3_aa: CASIKPDRNNGYTF

d_call: .
cdr3_length: 15
clone_size: .
v_call: TRBV11-2
j_call: TRBJ1-1
cdr3_nt: TGTGCCAGCAGATTAGAACGGAGGGGCGGGACTGAAGCTTTCTTT
cdr3_aa: CASRLERRGGTEAFF

d_call: TRBD1
cdr3_length: 13
clone_size: .
v_call: TRBV6-6
j_call: TRBJ2-5
cdr3_nt: TGTGCCAGCGGTGACAGGGGTCGGAAGACCCAGTACTTC
cdr3_aa: CASGDRGRKTQYF

d_call: TRBD1
cdr3_length: 15
clone_size: few
v_call: TRBV7-9
j_call: TRBJ2-5
cdr3_nt: TGTGCCAGCAGCTCGAAGACAGGGCGGAAAGAGACCCAGTACTTC
cdr3_aa: CASSSKTGRKETQYF

d_call: TRBD2
cdr3_length: 16
clone_size: .
v_call: TRBV11-2
j_call: TRBJ2-2
cdr3_nt: TGTGCCAGCGGCCTACTAGCGGGAGATTTAACCGGGGAGCTGTTATTT
cdr3_aa: CASGLLAGDLTGELLF

d_call: TRBD2
cdr3_length: 16
clone_size: .
v_call: TRBV11-2
j_call: TRBJ2-1
cdr3_nt: TGTGCCAGCAGCTTAGGTTTCCTAGCGGACTACGATGAGCAGTTTTTC
cdr3_aa: CASSLGFLADYDEQFF

d_call: TRBD1
cdr3_length: 15
clone_size: .
v_call: TRBV7-9
j_call: TRBJ1-5
cdr3_nt: TGTGCCAGCAGCTTAACCGGGACAGGGGGGCAGCCCCAGCATTTT
cdr3_aa: CASSLTGTGGQPQHF

d_call: TRBD1
cdr3_length: 15
clone_size: .
v_call: TRBV7-9
j_call: TRBJ2-7
cdr3_nt: TGTGCCAGCAGCTTCAGGGGACAGGGGCCCTACGAGCAGTACTTC
cdr3_aa: CASSFRGQGPYEQYF

d_call: .
cdr3_length: 13
clone_size: .
v_call: TRBV30
j_call: TRBJ2-5
cdr3_nt: TGTGCCTGGAGCCTGCAGTACGCGGAGACCCAGTACTTC
cdr3_aa: CAWSLQYAETQYF

d_call: TRBD2
cdr3_length: 16
clone_size: once
v_call: TRBV6-1
j_call: TRBJ2-1
cdr3_nt: TGTGCCAGCAGAGACCGGGGACTAGCGGGAGGTAATGAGCAATTCTTC
cdr3_aa: CASRDRGLAGGNEQFF

d_call: .
cdr3_length: 15
clone_size: .
v_call: TRBV28
j_call: TRBJ1-2
cdr3_nt: TGTGCCAGCAGGCCAAAGAACAGGGACGTAGGTGGCTACACCTTC
cdr3_aa: CASRPKNRDVGGYTF

d_call: TRBD2
cdr3_length: 19
clone_size: .
v_call: TRBV11-2
j_call: TRBJ2-5
cdr3_nt: TGTGCCAGCAGCTTACGCCCCCCCGGGACTAGCAGGAAGCAAGAGACACAGTACTTC
cdr3_aa: CASSLRPPGTSRKQETQYF

d_call: .
cdr3_length: 17
clone_size: .
v_call: TRBV6-5
j_call: TRBJ1-3
cdr3_nt: TGTGTCAGCAGTTACTCGCTGCAGCTAGCAGTTGGAAACACCATATATTTT
cdr3_aa: CVSSYSLQLAVGNTIYF

d_call: .
cdr3_length: 15
clone_size: .
v_call: TRBV6-1
j_call: TRBJ2-2
cdr3_nt: TGTGCCAGCGGAGTCACATGGGTAAAACCCGGGGAGCTGTTTTTT
cdr3_aa: CASGVTWVKPGELFF

d_call: .
cdr3_length: 15
clone_size: .
v_call: TRBV4-2
j_call: TRBJ2-7
cdr3_nt: TGTGCCAGCAGCCTCGGACAAGCGTGTGGGTACGAGCAGTACTTC
cdr3_aa: CASSLGQACGYEQYF

d_call: .
cdr3_length: 13
clone_size: .
v_call: TRBV29-1
j_call: TRBJ2-5
cdr3_nt: TGCAGCGTTACCGGCAGGGGAATAGAGACCCAGTACTTC
cdr3_aa: CSVTGRGIETQYF

d_call: TRBD2
cdr3_length: 16
clone_size: .
v_call: TRBV5-8
j_call: TRBJ2-7
cdr3_nt: TGTGCCAGCACCTTGCTAGCGGGAGACAGGGGCTACGAGCAGTACTTC
cdr3_aa: CASTLLAGDRGYEQYF

d_call: TRBD2
cdr3_length: 17
clone_size: many
v_call: TRBV10-3
j_call: TRBJ2-7
cdr3_nt: TGTGCCATCAGTGATCCTAGCGGGAGGGCCGTGACCTACGAGCAGTACTTC
cdr3_aa: CAISDPSGRAVTYEQYF

d_call: .
cdr3_length: 12
clone_size: .
v_call: TRBV5-1
j_call: TRBJ2-7
cdr3_nt: TGCGCCAGCAGCTACACAGAGGGGGAGCAGTACTTC
cdr3_aa: CASSYTEGEQYF

d_call: .
cdr3_length: 14
clone_size: .
v_call: TRBV11-2
j_call: TRBJ2-5
cdr3_nt: TGTGACAGTAGCTTAGGCAGGGCGGGGGAGACCCAGTACTTC
cdr3_aa: CDSSLGRAGETQYF

d_call: .
cdr3_length: 14
clone_size: .
v_call: TRBV11-2
j_call: TRBJ1-5
cdr3_nt: TGTGCCAGCAGCTTTTCGGGTAACAATCAGCCCCAGCATTTT
cdr3_aa: CASSFSGNNQPQHF

d_call: TRBD2
cdr3_length: 14
clone_size: few
v_call: TRBV7-9
j_call: TRBJ2-5
cdr3_nt: TGTGCCAGCAGCCCGGGGACTAGCGGGACGACCCAGTACTTC
cdr3_aa: CASSPGTSGTTQYF

d_call: .
cdr3_length: 12
clone_size: few
v_call: TRBV19
j_call: TRBJ2-2
cdr3_nt: TGTGCCAGTATCGGAGCTACCGGGGAGCTGTTTTTT
cdr3_aa: CASIGATGELFF

d_call: .
cdr3_length: 15
clone_size: .
v_call: TRBV11-3
j_call: TRBJ2-3
cdr3_nt: TGTGCCAGCAGTTCAGATCGACATACTGCAGATACGCAGTATTTT
cdr3_aa: CASSSDRHTADTQYF

d_call: TRBD2
cdr3_length: 17
clone_size: .
v_call: TRBV28
j_call: TRBJ2-7
cdr3_nt: TGTGCCAGCAGTTTTCGGCCCAGGACTAGCGGCTCCTACGAGCAGTACTTC
cdr3_aa: CASSFRPRTSGSYEQYF

d_call: TRBD2
cdr3_length: 18
clone_size: .
v_call: TRBV12-3/TRBV12-4
j_call: TRBJ2-2
cdr3_nt: TGTGCCAGCAACCAGGCGTTGCTAGCGGGCTCGAGGACCGGGGAGCTGTTCTTT
cdr3_aa: CASNQALLAGSRTGELFF

d_call: .
cdr3_length: 14
clone_size: few
v_call: TRBV28
j_call: TRBJ1-5
cdr3_nt: TGTGCCAGCAGTCTACCGACGGCAGGACAGCCCCAGCATTTT
cdr3_aa: CASSLPTAGQPQHF

d_call: .
cdr3_length: 16
clone_size: few
v_call: TRBV28
j_call: TRBJ2-5
cdr3_nt: TGTGCCAGCAGTTTACCTGTAGCGTTGGGGCAAGAGACCCAGTACTTC
cdr3_aa: CASSLPVALGQETQYF